The present T cell receptor (beta chain) was sequenced within a study of shared clonotypes between healthy human individuals. V shed 3 bases and J shed 3 bases, with 9 bases lying between them. This CDR3 region has 13 residues. Germline CDR1 SGHRS, CDR2 YFSETQ. Assay used: immunoSEQ multiplex PCR; TCRdb lists only in-frame clones, some missing. The sample yields 600,000 to 750,000 clones, roughly two thirds seen once. This chain connects TRBV5-1 to TRBJ2-5; D is undetermined. This sequence was found in a woman between 25 and 40 years old in good health. Material for sequencing was memory CD4+ T cells sorted from blood. Regarding subset: CD45RA-negative fraction. The CDR3: CASSSQKKETQYF. The CDR3 DNA sequence: TGCGCCAGCAGCTCACAAAAAAAAGAGACCCAGTACTTC.